These 31 T cell receptor beta chains originate from one sample sequenced in a study of OX40 agonist ivuxolimab in advanced cancers. Measured with immunoSEQ multiplex PCR; TCRdb has only the in-frame clones, and not every one. The data hold tens of thousands of clones, with around 80% observed a single time. This specimen consisted of CD4+ or CD8+ T cells sorted from blood, obtained in a trial of the OX40 agonist ivuxolimab. The receptors derive from an adult with an advanced solid tumor such as melanoma, head and neck, liver or kidney cancer.

The genes are TRBV6-5 and TRBJ1-2; 11 bases match TRBD1. Germline V lookup: CDR1 MNHEY, CDR2 SVGAGI. V lost 7 bases and J lost 11; bases outside the gene matches: 15. The CDR3 is 15 amino acids. DNA of the CDR3: TGTGCCAGCATCCCACGCCCCGGGGACAGGGGGGGGTACACCTTC. It translates to CASIPRPGDRGGYTF.

J is TRBJ1-4 and V is TRBV6-5; no definite D call. Germline lookup yields CDR1 MNHEY and CDR2 SVGAGI. The CDR3 is made up of 14 amino acids. The V end was cut by 5 bases, the J end by 3 bases, with 10 bases between. This CDR3 reads CASSRRGPNEKLFF. The CDR3 nucleotides are TGTGCCAGCAGTAGACGAGGCCCTAATGAAAAACTGTTTTTT.

This chain links TRBV6-6 with TRBJ2-3, with D possibly TRBD1 on 5 matching bases. Trimming pared 3 bases from V and 1 base from J, leaving 8 bases between. The CDR3 consists of 14 residues. The germline gives CDR1 MNHNY, CDR2 SVGAGI (reference sequence). Here the CDR3 reads CASSYLRGTDTQYF. The CDR3 region has the DNA TGTGCCAGCAGTTATCTCAGGGGCACAGATACGCAGTATTTT.

The chain combines TRBV5-4 with TRBJ2-2; D unresolved. V was shortened by 2 bases and J by 2 bases, with 16 bases between the two germline ends. CDR1 and CDR2 (germline): SGHNT, YYREEE (reference sequence). CDR3 size: 17 residues. CDR3 coding DNA: TGTGCCAGCAGCTTAAAGGCCGGGCCCCCAAACACCGGGGAGCTGTTTTTT. Its translation is CASSLKAGPPNTGELFF.

To note about this clone: Other DNA variants within this sample encode the same CDR3. V and J are TRBV28 and TRBJ1-2, with D perhaps TRBD1 (5 bases). V was cut by 2 bases and J by 5 bases, with 6 bases left in between. CDR1 is MDHEN and CDR2 is SYDVKM in the germline V gene. The CDR3 spans 12 residues. The CDR3 loop reads CASSLGGYGYTF. In DNA form, the CDR3 reads TGTGCCAGCAGTTTAGGGGGTTATGGCTACACCTTC.

This clone was found once. The chain joins TRBV7-2 to TRBJ1-5; TRBD1 matches 8 bases. The germline V gene encodes CDR1 SGHTA and CDR2 FQGNSA. The CDR3 covers 15 residues. V trimming: 4 bases; J trimming: 6 bases; junction bases outside the gene matches: 8. This chain's CDR3 is CASSSGQGDSQPQHF. The CDR3, as DNA: TGTGCCAGCAGCTCCGGACAGGGTGACAGTCAGCCCCAGCATTTT.

This chain joins TRBV2 and TRBJ1-3, with 8 bases lining up with TRBD1. This CDR3 spans 15 amino acids. Germline CDR1 is SNHLY and CDR2 is FYNNEI. V lost 8 bases to trimming and J lost 4 bases; unmatched junction nucleotides: 10. In DNA, the CDR3 is TGTGCCAGCGGAAAACGGACAGGGTCCGGAAACACCATATATTTT. It yields the protein CASGKRTGSGNTIYF.

The V gene is TRBV12-5, the J gene TRBJ1-5, with D maybe TRBD1 (6 bases). The length of the CDR3 is 15 residues. The ends were cut back, 4 bases at V and 4 bases at J, with 14 bases in the middle. CDR1 is LGHNT, CDR2 FRNRAP, per germline. CDR3 sequence reads: CASGSQGFRNQPQHF. DNA for the CDR3: TGTGCTAGTGGTTCACAGGGATTTAGGAATCAGCCCCAGCATTTT.

There are a few counts of this clone. The chain combines TRBV5-1 with TRBJ2-7, with D perhaps matching TRBD2 (5 bases). Trimming left V 3 bases short and J 0 bases short, with 13 bases between. Germline CDR1 and CDR2: SGHRS and YFSETQ. The CDR3 runs to 15 residues. Written as DNA, the CDR3 is TGCGCCAGCAGCTCCGGGGAACCACGCTCCTACGAGCAGTACTTC. It codes for CASSSGEPRSYEQYF.

The chain uses TRBV6-5 and TRBJ2-5, with 11 bases lining up with TRBD1. Unmatched junction bases numbered 0, after V lost 2 bases and J lost 4 bases. CDR1 and CDR2 (germline): MNHEY, SVGAGI. This CDR3 comprises 14 residues. DNA for the CDR3: TGTGCCAGCAGTTACGGGACAGGGGGAGAGACCCAGTACTTC. Its translation: CASSYGTGGETQYF.

A single count supports this clone. This rearrangement joins TRBV9 to TRBJ2-5, with D tentatively TRBD1 (6 bases). The V end lost 4 bases, the J end lost 0 bases, and 10 bases lay between the germline ends. The CDR3 runs to 14 residues. Germline V gene data show CDR1 as SGDLS and CDR2 as YYNGEE. CDR3 DNA sequence: TGTGCCAGCAGCTTAACAGGGAACCAAGAGACCCAGTACTTC. It yields the protein CASSLTGNQETQYF. The whole variable domain, remainder taken from reference TRBV9 and TRBJ2-5, is DSGVTQTPKHLITATGQRVTLRCSPRSGDLSVYWYQQSLDQGLQFLIQYYNGEERAKGNILERFSAQQFPDLHSELNLSSLELGDSALYFCASSLTGNQETQYFGPGTRLLVL.

This chain joins TRBV5-1 and TRBJ2-1; the match to TRBD2 covers 10 bases. V shed 7 bases, J shed 8 bases, and the junction held 12 bases outside the gene matches. Looked up from germline, CDR1 is SGHRS and CDR2 is YFSETQ. The CDR3 has 15 amino acids. The CDR3 is CASGSGSGGFDEQFF. In DNA, the CDR3 is TGCGCCAGCGGGAGCGGTAGCGGGGGGTTCGATGAGCAGTTCTTC.

The chain uses TRBV6-1 and TRBJ1-2, with TRBD1 matching 8 bases. CDR1 is MNHNS and CDR2 is SASEGT in the germline V gene. The CDR3 is 11 residues long. The trim removed 6 bases at V and 6 bases at J, leaving 0 bases unmatched. CDR3 coding DNA: TGTGCCAGCAGGGACAGGGATGGCTACACCTTC. It is translated as CASRDRDGYTF.

The chain recombines TRBV9 with TRBJ1-1, with D unresolved. The V and J ends lost 0 bases and 5 bases respectively, with 11 bases between them. The V gene's germline CDR1 is SGDLS and CDR2 YYNGEE. This CDR3 is built from 14 residues. This CDR3 is CASSVGEMRTEAFF. As DNA, the CDR3 is TGTGCCAGCAGCGTAGGGGAGATGAGGACTGAAGCTTTCTTT.

The V call is TRBV6-6, the J call TRBJ1-2, with 8 nucleotides matching TRBD1. V gave up 3 bases and J gave up 4 bases; unmatched junction bases: 1. CDR1 and CDR2 from the germline V gene are MNHNY and SVGAGI (reference sequence). The CDR3 spans 13 residues. The CDR3 coding sequence is TGTGCCAGCAGTTATGACAGGGGCTATGGCTACACCTTC. It specifies CASSYDRGYGYTF.

The CDR3: CSVWDRGEAFF. CDR3 in DNA: TGCAGCGTTTGGGACAGGGGTGAAGCTTTCTTT. The chain is built from TRBV29-1 and TRBJ1-1; 10 nucleotides match TRBD1. CDR1 is SQVTM, CDR2 ANQGSEA, per germline. J lost 7 bases, V lost 5 bases, and 1 base had no gene match. The CDR3 is 11 amino acids.

In this sample, this clone turned up once. V usage is TRBV10-3 and J usage is TRBJ2-2; either TRBD1 or TRBD2 may fit D (7 bases each). Germline V gene lookup returns CDR1 ENHRY and CDR2 SYGVKD. The CDR3 runs to 18 residues. The V and J ends lost 6 bases and 2 bases respectively, with 22 bases between them. The DNA of the CDR3 is TGTGCCATCAGCAGGGGGACTATCCGACCACCTAACACCGGGGAGCTGTTTTTT. This translates into CAISRGTIRPPNTGELFF.

The chain joins TRBV7-2 to TRBJ2-2; D gene unclear. This CDR3 contains 13 residues. Trimming took 1 base from V and 4 from J, leaving 4 bases between them. The germline gives CDR1 SGHTA, CDR2 FQGNSA. Here the CDR3 reads CASSLGGTGELFF. For the CDR3, the DNA is TGTGCCAGCAGCTTAGGGGGCACCGGGGAGCTGTTTTTT.

In DNA form, the CDR3 reads TGCAGCGTTTCACAGGGAGTGAAAGGCTACACCTTC. This gives the protein CSVSQGVKGYTF. The gene calls are TRBV29-1 and TRBJ1-2; tentatively, D is TRBD1 (6 bases). From germline, CDR1 is SQVTM and CDR2 ANQGSEA. This CDR3 contains 12 residues. Trimming stripped 5 bases from V and 8 bases from J, with 15 bases between.

V usage is TRBV12-5 and J usage is TRBJ2-1; D is undetermined. This CDR3 region has 12 residues. V lost 2 bases and J 4 bases, leaving 3 bases between the germline ends. Germline CDR1 LGHNT, CDR2 FRNRAP. The CDR3 DNA reads TGTGCTAGTGGTTTGACATACAATGAGCAGTTCTTC. Amino acids: CASGLTYNEQFF.

The chain carries TRBV6-6 and TRBJ1-4, with D tentatively TRBD1 (5 bases). The ends were cut back, 5 bases at V and 5 bases at J, with 12 bases in the middle. This CDR3 has 14 residues. The germline gives CDR1 MNHNY, CDR2 SVGAGI (reference sequence). The CDR3 reads CASSTQGGNEKLFF. In DNA form, the CDR3 reads TGTGCCAGCAGTACTCAGGGTGGGAATGAAAAACTGTTTTTT.

The CDR3 bases are TGCGCCAGCAGCTTGATACACTTTAACTATGGCTACACCTTC. This sequence encodes CASSLIHFNYGYTF. The V call is TRBV5-1, the J call TRBJ1-2; D is ambiguous. Germline V CDR1 and CDR2: SGHRS, YFSETQ. The CDR3 runs to 14 residues. Trimming cost V 1 base and J 1 base, with 8 bases left between them.

The chain employs TRBV5-1 and TRBJ1-1; D unresolved. V lost 1 base and J lost 1, with 8 bases in between. Germline-derived CDR1 and CDR2 are SGHRS and YFSETQ. CDR3 length: 14 amino acids. CDR3 in DNA: TGCGCCAGCAGCTTGCTAGGGTCGAACACTGAAGCTTTCTTT. Translated: CASSLLGSNTEAFF.

V is TRBV15 and J is TRBJ2-3; D gene uncertain. CDR3 length: 15 residues. The V and J ends lost 0 bases and 4 bases respectively, with 11 bases between them. Germline V lookup: CDR1 LNHNV, CDR2 YYDKDF (reference sequence). CDR3 sequence: CATSRDFATADTQYF. The CDR3 DNA reads as TGTGCCACCAGCAGAGATTTCGCGACGGCAGATACGCAGTATTTT.

This clone was detected only once. The V gene is TRBV7-3, the J gene TRBJ2-5; D is ambiguous. The CDR3 has 13 residues. In germline, CDR1 is SGHTA, CDR2 FQGTGA. V was shortened by 4 bases and J by 4 bases, with 10 bases between the two germline ends. This chain's CDR3 is CASSSGSPETQYF. DNA for the CDR3: TGTGCCAGCAGCTCCGGCAGCCCAGAGACCCAGTACTTC.

V usage is TRBV11-2 and J usage is TRBJ2-3; 7 bases match TRBD2. Germline assignment: CDR1 SGHAT and CDR2 FQNNGV. The J segment lost 8 bases and the V segment lost 5 bases, leaving 13 bases of the junction unmatched. The length of the CDR3 is 15 residues. In nucleotides, the CDR3 is TGTGCCAGCAGCCCAGAACTAGCGCCGTTTGCTACGCAGTATTTT. This gives the protein CASSPELAPFATQYF.

The chain carries TRBV7-2 and TRBJ1-1; a weak D match, TRBD1 (5 bases). The CDR3 length is 14 residues. Trimming removed 1 base from V and 3 bases from J, with 9 bases in between. Germline assignment: CDR1 SGHTA and CDR2 FQGNSA. The CDR3 region has the DNA TGTGCCAGCAGCTTAGGGGGCACGGACACTGAAGCTTTCTTT. Protein sequence: CASSLGGTDTEAFF.

The chain combines TRBV7-2 with TRBJ1-5; 7 nucleotides match TRBD1. Germline V gene sequence: CDR1 SGHTA, CDR2 FQGNSA. J lost 5 bases, V lost 4 bases, and 2 bases had no gene match. The CDR3 runs 13 residues. The chain's CDR3 is CASSWTGDQPQHF. CDR3 nucleotide sequence: TGTGCCAGCAGCTGGACAGGAGATCAGCCCCAGCATTTT.

The CDR3 protein is CASSFINQPQHF. CDR3 coding DNA: TGTGCCAGCAGTTTTATAAATCAGCCCCAGCATTTT. The chain links TRBV27 to TRBJ1-5; D gene uncertain. The V gene's germline CDR1 is MNHEY and CDR2 SMNVEV (reference sequence). V lost 3 bases to trimming and J lost 4 bases, with 4 bases between them. The CDR3 sequence is 12 residues long.

V usage is TRBV6-1 and J usage is TRBJ2-5; the D is unclear. CDR1 is MNHNS and CDR2 is SASEGT in the germline V gene. V lost 8 bases, J lost 1 base, and 8 bases lay in between. The CDR3 is 12 residues long. CDR3 nucleotide sequence: TGTGCCAGCCGACGGACCCAAGAGACCCAGTACTTC. Encoded protein: CASRRTQETQYF.

This clone was recorded once. The genes are TRBV5-6 and TRBJ1-2; D is unresolved. The V gene lost 1 base and the J gene lost 7 bases, with 8 bases spanning the gap. The CDR3 contains 12 residues. The germline gives CDR1 SGHDT, CDR2 YYEEEE. CDR3 bases: TGTGCCAGCAGCTTGTCGACCTCTGGCTACACCTTC. This codes for CASSLSTSGYTF. The whole variable domain, filled in from reference TRBV5-6 and TRBJ1-2, reads DAGVTQSPTHLIKTRGQQVTLRCSPKSGHDTVSWYQQALGQGPQFIFQYYEEEERQRGNFPDRFSGHQFPNYSSELNVNALLLGDSALYLCASSLSTSGYTFGSGTRLTVV.